These T cell receptor beta chains were read from a single sample in a study of shared clonotypes between healthy human individuals. The data were produced by immunoSEQ multiplex PCR, yet TCRdb's version contains in-frame clones alone and is incomplete. The sample shows around 2,000,000 clones, over 85% of them seen only once. The sequenced sample consisted of naive CD8+ T cells sorted from blood. The receptor set was obtained from a man in his late teens or twenties in good health. CDR3s include the opening cysteine and the closing phenylalanine or tryptophan. The order of the fields is D gene, V gene, clone size, J gene, CDR3 protein, CDR3 DNA. D genes are given only for firm matches. Size is stated for part of the rows, as once, few or many counts, or as a class when the clone is expanded.

NA	TRBV19	NA	TRBJ1-5	CASSIEEYSNQPQHF	TGTGCCAGTAGTATAGAGGAATATAGCAATCAGCCCCAGCATTTT
NA	TRBV19	NA	TRBJ2-7	CASSIGSGPYEQYF	TGTGCCAGTAGTATCGGAAGCGGTCCCTACGAGCAGTACTTC
NA	TRBV6-5	NA	TRBJ1-1	CASSYGQNTEAFF	TGTGCCAGCAGTTACGGGCAGAACACTGAAGCTTTCTTT
NA	TRBV10-2	NA	TRBJ1-5	CASSEAASNQPQHF	TGCGCCAGCAGTGAGGCAGCTAGCAATCAGCCCCAGCATTTT
TRBD2	TRBV6-5	NA	TRBJ2-1	CASSYSLAGAYNEQFF	TGTGCCAGCAGTTACTCCCTAGCGGGAGCCTACAATGAGCAGTTCTTC
NA	TRBV6-6	NA	TRBJ2-2	CASSYALTGELFF	TGTGCCAGCAGTTACGCACTTACAGGGGAGCTGTTTTTT
NA	TRBV27	NA	TRBJ2-1	CASSPGVSSYNEQFF	TGTGCCAGCAGCCCCGGGGTAAGCTCCTACAATGAGCAGTTCTTC
NA	TRBV7-9	NA	TRBJ2-7	CASSHDSIYEQYF	TGTGCCAGCAGCCACGACAGCATCTACGAGCAGTACTTC
NA	TRBV19	NA	TRBJ1-1	CASSTFVDTEPNTEAFF	TGTGCCAGTAGTACCTTCGTAGACACAGAACCGAACACTGAAGCTTTCTTT
TRBD1	TRBV28	NA	TRBJ2-5	CASSFRLGTEQGYF	TGTGCCAGCAGTTTCAGACTCGGGACAGAACAAGGGTACTTC
NA	TRBV20-1	NA	TRBJ2-1	CSARWGNEQFF	TGCAGTGCTCGGTGGGGCAATGAGCAGTTCTTC
NA	TRBV6-5	NA	TRBJ2-7	CASSYSTEGTYEQYF	TGTGCCAGCAGTTACTCGACTGAGGGCACCTACGAGCAGTACTTC
TRBD2	TRBV2	NA	TRBJ2-2	CASSGLAGDLNTGELFF	TGTGCCAGCAGCGGACTAGCGGGAGACCTTAACACCGGGGAGCTGTTTTTT
NA	TRBV14	NA	TRBJ1-1	CASSQWIPGHTEAFF	TGTGCCAGCAGCCAATGGATTCCCGGGCACACTGAAGCTTTCTTT
NA	TRBV15	once	TRBJ2-7	CATSTRDGPYEQYF	TGTGCCACCAGCACGAGGGACGGTCCCTACGAGCAGTACTTC
TRBD1	TRBV6-5	NA	TRBJ2-7	CASSMTGIGYEQYF	TGTGCCAGCAGTATGACAGGGATCGGCTACGAGCAGTACTTC
TRBD1	TRBV6-6	NA	TRBJ1-2	CASSYPGGGDYTF	TGTGCCAGCAGTTACCCGGGAGGGGGCGACTACACCTTC
NA	TRBV27	NA	TRBJ2-6	CASSYGTFGANVLTF	TGTGCCAGCAGTTATGGGACATTTGGGGCCAACGTCCTGACTTTC
NA	TRBV27	once	TRBJ2-7	CASSLGAQVDEQYF	TGTGCCAGCAGTTTAGGGGCCCAGGTGGACGAGCAGTACTTC
NA	TRBV5-6	NA	TRBJ1-6	CASDLGGSAVYNSPLHF	TGTGCCAGCGACCTGGGGGGTAGCGCCGTCTATAATTCACCCCTCCACTTT
NA	TRBV5-1	NA	TRBJ2-7	CASSPSRGVPYEQYF	TGCGCCAGCAGCCCCTCCAGGGGAGTCCCCTACGAGCAGTACTTC
TRBD1	TRBV2	NA	TRBJ2-7	CASTGGTGVGEQYF	TGTGCCAGCACCGGCGGGACAGGGGTGGGTGAGCAGTACTTC
NA	TRBV4-3	NA	TRBJ2-5	CASSQWAAYGETQYF	TGCGCCAGCAGCCAATGGGCAGCCTACGGAGAGACCCAGTACTTC
TRBD1	TRBV13	NA	TRBJ2-1	CASSLKGTGGEQFF	TGTGCCAGCAGCTTAAAAGGGACAGGGGGTGAGCAGTTCTTC
NA	TRBV19	NA	TRBJ1-1	CASSMTPLMNTEAFF	TGTGCCAGTAGTATGACACCCTTAATGAACACTGAAGCTTTCTTT
TRBD2	TRBV18	NA	TRBJ2-1	CASSPLAGANYNEQFF	TGTGCCAGCTCACCATTAGCGGGGGCCAACTACAATGAGCAGTTCTTC
NA	TRBV13	NA	TRBJ1-1	CASSQYDTEAFF	TGTGCCAGCAGCCAGTACGACACTGAAGCTTTCTTT
NA	TRBV7-9	NA	TRBJ2-7	CASSLTTEQYF	TGTGCCAGCAGCTTAACTACCGAGCAGTACTTC
TRBD2	TRBV2	NA	TRBJ2-3	CASSEALRLAGGADTQYF	TGTGCCAGCAGTGAAGCGCTTCGGCTAGCGGGGGGCGCAGATACGCAGTATTTT
NA	TRBV2	NA	TRBJ2-5	CASSHRRGAETQYF	TGTGCCAGCAGCCACCGACGGGGCGCCGAGACCCAGTACTTC
NA	TRBV28	NA	TRBJ2-5	CASSSPHAVAQETQYF	TGTGCCAGCAGTTCCCCACACGCAGTCGCCCAAGAGACCCAGTACTTC
TRBD1	TRBV11-2	NA	TRBJ2-7	CASSTGVNEQYF	TGTGCCAGCAGCACAGGGGTCAACGAGCAGTACTTC
TRBD1	TRBV6-1	NA	TRBJ2-4	CASSEAGQGSIQYF	TGTGCCAGCAGTGAAGCAGGACAGGGGAGTATTCAGTACTTC
NA	TRBV4-1	NA	TRBJ2-7	CASSQNSGSSYEQYF	TGCGCCAGCAGTCAAAATAGCGGCAGCTCCTACGAGCAGTACTTC
NA	TRBV6-5	NA	TRBJ2-6	CATRSGANVLTF	TGTGCCACCCGATCTGGGGCCAACGTCCTGACTTTC
NA	TRBV5-4	NA	TRBJ2-1	CASSFSGGNEQFF	TGTGCCAGCAGCTTTAGCGGTGGGAATGAGCAGTTCTTC
NA	TRBV5-1	NA	TRBJ1-2	CASRDSNYGYTF	TGCGCCAGCCGGGACTCTAACTATGGCTACACCTTC
NA	TRBV5-8	NA	TRBJ1-1	CASSVNTEAFF	TGTGCCAGCAGCGTAAACACTGAAGCTTTCTTT
NA	TRBV30	NA	TRBJ2-7	CAWSPPGWGYEQYF	TGTGCCTGGAGCCCCCCCGGATGGGGCTACGAGCAGTACTTC
NA	TRBV11-2	NA	TRBJ1-1	CASSSSVGGGLLEAFF	TGTGCCAGCAGCTCCTCAGTGGGGGGGGGCCTTCTTGAAGCTTTCTTT
NA	TRBV30	NA	TRBJ2-1	CAWSGGFLYEQFF	TGTGCCTGGAGTGGGGGGTTTTTATATGAGCAGTTCTTC
NA	TRBV4-1	once	TRBJ2-5	CASSQGPSGETQYF	TGCGCCAGCAGCCAAGGACCTTCTGGTGAGACCCAGTACTTC
TRBD1	TRBV5-8	NA	TRBJ2-7	CASSFIGTGYEQYF	TGTGCCAGCAGCTTTATCGGGACAGGGTACGAGCAGTACTTC
TRBD2	TRBV29-1	NA	TRBJ2-1	CSVERETAYEQFF	TGCAGCGTCGAGCGGGAGACCGCCTATGAGCAGTTCTTC
NA	TRBV15	NA	TRBJ2-3	CATSRDRLTADTQYF	TGTGCCACCAGCAGAGATCGACTAACTGCCGATACGCAGTATTTT
TRBD1	TRBV2	NA	TRBJ2-1	CASSLRDRGLDEQFF	TGTGCCAGCAGTCTCCGGGACAGGGGGCTGGATGAGCAGTTCTTC
NA	TRBV5-4	NA	TRBJ2-5	CASSLGLTETQYF	TGTGCCAGCAGCTTGGGCCTAACAGAGACCCAGTACTTC
NA	TRBV29-1	NA	TRBJ2-7	CSHSDNSYEQYF	TGCAGCCACTCGGACAATTCCTACGAGCAGTACTTC
TRBD1	TRBV2	NA	TRBJ1-2	CASSEDPTGGLDYGYTF	TGTGCCAGCAGTGAAGACCCGACAGGGGGCTTGGACTATGGCTACACCTTC
NA	TRBV14	NA	TRBJ2-7	CASSQVGTSAYF	TGTGCCAGCAGCCAAGTGGGGACATCTGCGTACTTC
NA	TRBV29-1	NA	TRBJ2-1	CSVARADYNEQFF	TGCAGCGTTGCGAGGGCGGACTACAATGAGCAGTTCTTC
TRBD1	TRBV18	NA	TRBJ2-7	CASSPRDRGDEQYF	TGTGCCAGCTCACCCCGGGACAGGGGGGACGAGCAGTACTTC
TRBD2	TRBV11-2	NA	TRBJ2-3	CASSPLGLARADTQYF	TGTGCCAGCAGCCCACTGGGACTAGCGAGGGCAGATACGCAGTATTTT
TRBD1	TRBV5-4	NA	TRBJ1-1	CATTETGQANTEAFF	TGTGCCACCACCGAAACGGGACAGGCTAACACTGAAGCTTTCTTT
NA	TRBV7-9	NA	TRBJ2-7	CASSSSWTEDYEQYF	TGTGCCAGCAGCTCGAGCTGGACGGAAGACTACGAGCAGTACTTC